This T cell receptor (beta chain) came from a study of radiotherapy plus CTLA-4 blockade in lung cancer. Libraries were prepared by immunoSEQ multiplex PCR; TCRdb keeps only in-frame clonotypes and omits some of them. The sample lists 60,000 to 70,000 clones, roughly 85% seen once, with more than 8.5% in the top ten. Germline V gene lookup returns CDR1 SGHTA and CDR2 FQGNSA. The V and J ends lost 6 bases and 3 bases respectively, with 17 bases between them. The CDR3 extends over 15 amino acids. The receptor comes from a human donor with non-small cell lung cancer who had a complete response to radiotherapy plus ipilimumab. The sample in question was peripheral blood, obtained from a patient treated with radiotherapy plus ipilimumab. This sequence joins TRBV7-2 and TRBJ1-1, with D possibly TRBD1 on 6 matching bases. The CDR3 DNA sequence: TGTGCCAGCAGGGTAGGGACATTTGTGGACACTGAAGCTTTCTTT. This sequence encodes CASRVGTFVDTEAFF.